This T cell receptor (beta chain) was observed in a study of shared clonotypes between healthy human individuals. In the source study's methods: From ImmunoSEQ came sequences covering only the junction and carrying no quality scores, so filtering differed. The data were produced by immunoSEQ multiplex PCR, yet TCRdb's version contains in-frame clones alone and is incomplete. Clone size and V and J calls were adopted from that table, with D and trimming inferred from the DNA. The table lists over 400,000 clones, about 78% of them singletons. The CDR3 length is 16 residues. The V gene lost 3 bases and the J gene lost 5 bases, with 19 bases spanning the gap. The germline V gene has CDR1 MNHNS and CDR2 SASEGT.

The V gene is TRBV6-1, the J gene TRBJ2-5; either TRBD1 or TRBD2 may fit D (7 bases each). The sequenced sample consisted of PBMCs. The receptor's source is a woman in her thirties or forties in good health. Some clones in this sample may be carry-over from other donors' samples. The CDR3 DNA follows: TGTGCCAGCAGTGACCTACAGGGGAGGGGTGAGGAGACCCAGTACTTC. Amino acid sequence: CASSDLQGRGEETQYF.